The following is a T cell receptor beta chain sequence with its context. This sample was taken from a study of blood T cell repertoires in COVID-19. Study overall: Acute and convalescent COVID-19 samples came from the United States, Italy and Spain. PBMCs, B-cell-depleted T cells, or T cells were the source of the cDNA or gDNA that made up the material.

Unmatched junction bases numbered 7, after V lost 4 bases and J lost 1 base. The CDR3 contains 16 residues. The germline V gene has CDR1 MNHEY and CDR2 SVGAGI. Per the study methods: Estimation of nucleated cell counts relied on the amplification of reference gene primers. Using immunoSEQ multiplex PCR, the repertoire was profiled, and TCRdb retains in-frame clones only, with some absent. That table furnishes V, J and clone size, whereas the DNA furnished D and trimming. This sample has around 300,000 clones, with 86% found just once. Material for sequencing was peripheral blood. The chain links TRBV6-5 to TRBJ2-1; 7 bases align to TRBD1. This clonotype originated in a woman aged 25 to 45 with active or convalescent COVID-19. CDR3 nucleotides: TGTGCCAGCAGTTCCAGGGGGAAACCTTCCTACAATGAGCAGTTCTTC. It is translated as CASSSRGKPSYNEQFF.